This T cell receptor (beta chain) was documented in a study of identical twins. Each CDR3 protein gets one entry after TCRdb re-called the 5' RACE reads with MiXCR. The table lists some 300,000 distinct CDR3 sequences, about 12% of them singletons. V was cut by 6 bases and J by 3 bases, with 6 bases left in between. The germline V gene encodes CDR1 SNHLY and CDR2 FYNNEI. CDR3 length equals 11 residues. This sample also belongs to another study, concerning yellow fever vaccine responses in identical twins.

Source material: CD8+ T cells sorted from blood. The sequence came from a woman younger than 30 in good health. The rearrangement uses TRBV2 and TRBJ2-7; D unresolved. CDR3 sequence (DNA): TGTGCCAGCAGGGTTGACTACGAGCAGTACGTC. This gives the protein CASRVDYEQYV.